Below, 18 T cell receptor beta chains from the same sample are listed, as sequenced in a study of shared clonotypes between healthy human individuals. CD45RO-negative CD8 cells positively selected for CCR7 made up the naive population, which excluded terminally differentiated effector memory CD45RA+ cells. Only in-frame clones appear in the TCRdb table, and some are missing; sequencing was by immunoSEQ multiplex PCR. The sample yields hundreds of thousands of clones, 95% to 96% seen once. The sample was naive CD8+ T cells sorted from blood. The receptors derive from a woman in her thirties in good health.

This sequence joins TRBV30 and TRBJ2-7; D gene ambiguous. CDR3 size: 12 residues. Germline CDR1 reads GTSNPN; CDR2 reads SVGIG (reference sequence). V lost 3 bases to trimming and J lost 0 bases, with 6 bases between them. This CDR3 reads CAWSSSSYEQYF. The DNA for the CDR3 is TGTGCCTGGAGCTCCTCCTCCTACGAGCAGTACTTC.

This clone was counted a single time. The chain couples TRBV29-1 to TRBJ2-1; weak D call: TRBD2 (5 bases). Germline CDR1 is SQVTM and CDR2 is ANQGSEA. With 1 base removed from V and 7 bases from J, the gap between germline ends came to 17 bases. CDR3 size: 15 residues. CDR3 region: CSVEGLAPRWNEQFF. The DNA for the CDR3 is TGCAGCGTTGAAGGGTTAGCGCCCCGTTGGAATGAGCAGTTCTTC.

This clone was seen once. The chain combines TRBV7-9 with TRBJ2-1; TRBD1 aligns across 9 bases. The CDR3 contains 16 residues. The germline V gene has CDR1 SEHNR and CDR2 FQNEAQ (reference sequence). The junction had 9 bases not matched to a gene; V was cut back by 3 bases and J by 6 bases. In DNA form, the CDR3 reads TGTGCCAGCAGCTTTACCGGGACAGGGCGTTTCAATGAGCAGTTCTTC. Protein: CASSFTGTGRFNEQFF.

The chain couples TRBV28 to TRBJ2-3, with 14 bases matching TRBD2. This CDR3 has 16 amino acids. Germline V gene lookup returns CDR1 MDHEN and CDR2 SYDVKM. The V gene end was trimmed by 6 bases and the J gene end by 5 bases; junction bases not matched to a gene: 7. CDR3: CASSLGLAGDRDTQYF. The CDR3 DNA is TGTGCCAGCAGCCTGGGACTAGCGGGAGATAGAGATACGCAGTATTTT.

The rearrangement links TRBV5-1 to TRBJ2-3; 11 bases are a match to TRBD2. V was pared by 4 bases and J by 3 bases, with 7 bases of the junction left unmatched. The CDR3 length is 16 residues. Germline V lookup: CDR1 SGHRS, CDR2 YFSETQ. This CDR3 is CASSLGLAEPTDTQYF. For the CDR3, the DNA is TGCGCCAGCAGCCTGGGACTAGCGGAACCGACAGATACGCAGTATTTT.

This clone appeared a single time. The chain is built from TRBV6-6 and TRBJ2-7, with a possible D match to TRBD1 (6 bases). Deletions cut 2 bases from V and 2 bases from J, with 10 bases between. CDR1 MNHNY and CDR2 SVGAGI come from the germline V gene (reference sequence). The CDR3 has 14 residues. The CDR3 coding sequence is TGTGCCAGCAGTTACACAGGGCTAGCCTACGAGCAGTACTTC. Amino acid sequence: CASSYTGLAYEQYF.

CDR3 bases: TGTGCCAGCGGGGCCACGCGGCACTACGAGCAGTACTTC. It codes for CASGATRHYEQYF. The V gene is TRBV27, the J gene TRBJ2-7, with TRBD1 as a possible D gene (5 bases). V gave up 8 bases and J gave up 3 bases, with 14 bases separating them. CDR3 size: 13 residues. Germline loops: CDR1 MNHEY, CDR2 SMNVEV (reference sequence).

The V call is TRBV5-4, the J call TRBJ2-7; D possibly matches TRBD1 or TRBD2 (6 bases each). The CDR3 loop spans 14 amino acids. Germline CDR1 is SGHNT and CDR2 is YYREEE (reference sequence). Trimming took 4 bases from V and 3 from J, leaving 14 bases between them. CDR3 in amino acids: CASSGWGANYEQYF. The CDR3 DNA is TGTGCCAGCAGCGGCTGGGGGGCCAACTACGAGCAGTACTTC.

The chain joins TRBV15 to TRBJ2-4; the D is unclear. The V and J ends lost 5 bases and 7 bases respectively, with 9 bases between them. Per the germline V gene, CDR1 is LNHNV and CDR2 is YYDKDF (reference sequence). The CDR3 consists of 12 residues. Here the CDR3 reads CATSAQGNIQYF. CDR3 coding DNA: TGTGCCACCAGCGCCCAAGGTAACATTCAGTACTTC.

J is TRBJ2-2 and V is TRBV18, with no clear D. Germline V lookup: CDR1 KGHSH, CDR2 LQKENI. Trimming took 2 bases from V and 0 from J, leaving 7 bases between them. This CDR3 has 15 residues. CDR3 in amino acids: CASSPWVTNTGELFF. The CDR3 region has the DNA TGTGCCAGCTCACCATGGGTGACGAACACCGGGGAGCTGTTTTTT.

The chain joins TRBV10-2 to TRBJ1-1, with D tentatively TRBD1 (6 bases). CDR1 is WSHSY, CDR2 SAAADI, per germline. V lost 2 bases to trimming and J lost 3 bases, with 16 bases between them. The CDR3 extends over 16 amino acids. CDR3 region: CASSEVGGREYTEAFF. In DNA, the CDR3 is TGCGCCAGCAGTGAGGTGGGGGGGCGGGAGTACACTGAAGCTTTCTTT.

The chain couples TRBV30 to TRBJ1-2, with unresolved D. Trimming removed 1 base at V and 8 bases at J, with 14 bases between. CDR1 and CDR2 (germline): GTSNPN, SVGIG (reference sequence). This CDR3 is built from 13 residues. This CDR3 reads CAWSGEVTGGYTF. The DNA of the CDR3 is TGTGCCTGGAGTGGCGAGGTAACTGGAGGCTACACCTTC.

The rearrangement joins TRBV19 to TRBJ1-5, with 9 nucleotides matching TRBD1. CDR1 is LNHDA and CDR2 is SQIVND in the germline V gene (reference sequence). The CDR3 extends over 15 amino acids. Unmatched junction bases numbered 5, after V lost 5 bases and J lost 3 bases. CDR3 residues: CASSLGDRANQPQHF. The CDR3 DNA sequence: TGTGCCAGTAGTCTGGGGGACAGGGCCAATCAGCCCCAGCATTTT.

This chain joins TRBV4-1 and TRBJ1-3; 7 bases line up with TRBD1. Germline V CDR1 and CDR2: MGHRA, YSYEKL. The junction had 1 base not matched to a gene; V was cut back by 1 base and J by 4 bases. This CDR3 has 14 residues. The CDR3 region is CASSQADRGNTIYF. In nucleotides, the CDR3 is TGCGCCAGCAGCCAAGCGGACAGGGGAAACACCATATATTTT.

The chain is built from TRBV7-6 and TRBJ2-3, with D perhaps matching TRBD2 (5 bases). The CDR3 consists of 16 residues. The ends were cut back, 2 bases at V and 2 bases at J, with 14 bases in the middle. The germline CDR1 and CDR2 sequences are SGHVS and FNYEAQ. CDR3 residues: CASSLLGGLYTDTQYF. CDR3 nucleotides: TGTGCCAGCAGCTTATTGGGCGGGTTGTACACAGATACGCAGTATTTT.

The chain links TRBV4-1 to TRBJ1-5; D gene unclear. The V and J ends lost 3 bases and 0 bases respectively, with 6 bases between them. The germline V gene has CDR1 MGHRA and CDR2 YSYEKL. CDR3 length: 14 residues. CDR3 residues: CASSQGYSNQPQHF. The CDR3 coding sequence is TGCGCCAGCAGCCAGGGGTATAGCAATCAGCCCCAGCATTTT.

This clone was recorded only once. This chain links TRBV7-3 with TRBJ2-7; the match to TRBD1 covers 9 bases. This CDR3 has 14 residues. After removal of 5 bases from V and 5 bases from J, the junction contained 7 bases not matched to a gene. Germline lookup yields CDR1 SGHTA and CDR2 FQGTGA. CDR3 sequence reads: CASSLGTGSNEQYF. The CDR3 nucleotides are TGTGCCAGCAGCCTCGGGACAGGGAGCAACGAGCAGTACTTC.

This rearrangement joins TRBV5-1 to TRBJ2-7; 9 bases are a match to TRBD2. The CDR3 contains 15 residues. Germline V gives CDR1 SGHRS, CDR2 YFSETQ. Trimming at V came to 5 bases and at J to 2 bases, leaving 8 bases not matched to a gene. The CDR3, as DNA: TGCGCCAGCAGGACGGGACTAGCAGTAACCTACGAGCAGTACTTC. This sequence encodes CASRTGLAVTYEQYF.